This T cell receptor beta chain was profiled in a study of blood T cell repertoires in COVID-19. Across the whole study: Whether acute or convalescent, the COVID-19 samples came from the United States, Italy and Spain. In each case, the material was cDNA or gDNA derived from T cells, B-cell-depleted T cells, or PBMCs.

This clone was detected only a few times. The J segment lost 6 bases and the V segment lost 5 bases, leaving 13 bases of the junction unmatched. The CDR3 totals 16 residues. Germline V gene sequence: CDR1 LNHDA, CDR2 SQIVND (reference sequence). Per the original methods: Reference gene primer amplification gave estimated nucleated cell counts. Assay: immunoSEQ multiplex PCR; the TCRdb copy retains only in-frame clones and omits some. V and J calls and clone size are those listed in that table; D and trimming were worked out from the DNA. The sample yields around 94,000 clones, 75% to 90% seen once. The chain uses TRBV19 and TRBJ1-5; the match to TRBD1 covers 7 bases. Sample: peripheral blood. This TCR was recovered from a human donor in a cohort sampled during active COVID-19. The CDR3 region is CASSLFTGEVGQPQHF. In DNA form, the CDR3 reads TGTGCCAGTAGTCTATTCACAGGGGAAGTAGGTCAGCCCCAGCATTTT.